A single sample is the source of the 3 T cell receptor beta chains below, sequenced in a study of cytomegalovirus exposure and HLA in healthy donors. A multiplex PCR was run with 60 Vbeta primers and 13 Jbeta primers. Profiling relied on immunoSEQ multiplex PCR, and the TCRdb table lists in-frame clones only, not all of them. Altogether about 150,000 clones are present, roughly three quarters being singletons, with the ten largest covering 1.5% to 2%. Sequencing input: PBMCs. These receptors were obtained from a woman aged 40-49 years in good health and CMV-seronegative.

This clone was found once. V is TRBV5-1 and J is TRBJ2-3, with 11 bases lining up with TRBD1. With V trimmed by 0 bases and J by 6 bases, 3 bases remained unmatched. The CDR3 runs 15 residues. Germline values: CDR1 SGHRS, CDR2 YFSETQ. CDR3 coding DNA: TGCGCCAGCAGCTTGGAGGACAGGGGGCGCGATACGCAGTATTTT. Translated: CASSLEDRGRDTQYF.

On this clone itself: Other DNA sequences in the sample encode the same CDR3. This chain uses TRBV6-5 with TRBJ1-1; 7 bases match TRBD1. The CDR3 consists of 16 residues. J was trimmed by 1 base and V by 4 bases; bases with no gene match: 9. Germline CDR1 MNHEY, CDR2 SVGAGI. This CDR3 is CASSLFGQDPNTEAFF. The DNA of the CDR3 is TGTGCCAGCAGTTTGTTCGGACAGGACCCGAACACTGAAGCTTTCTTT.

The genes are TRBV19 and TRBJ2-3; 7 nucleotides agree with TRBD1. V shed 5 bases and J 0 bases; nucleotides not matched to a gene: 11. Germline V lookup: CDR1 LNHDA, CDR2 SQIVND (reference sequence). The CDR3 contains 17 residues. Here the CDR3 DNA reads TGTGCCAGTAGTCTCCGGTGGCAGGGGGAGAGCACAGATACGCAGTATTTT. It encodes CASSLRWQGESTDTQYF.